This T cell receptor beta chain was profiled in a study of blood T cell repertoires in COVID-19. On the study more broadly: The United States, Italy and Spain were the sources of the acute and convalescent COVID-19 samples. PBMCs, B-cell-depleted T cells, or T cells provided the cDNA or gDNA that made up the material.

The V gene's germline CDR1 is MNHEY and CDR2 SVGAGI. The CDR3 has 16 residues. V was cut by 2 bases and J by 1 base, with 13 bases left in between. Original processing methods: By means of reference gene primer amplification, nucleated cell counts were estimated. Sequencing was performed with immunoSEQ multiplex PCR; in TCRdb, only in-frame clones are kept and a portion is missing. That table gives V, J and clone size, and the DNA gave D and trimming. Seen here are 140,000 to 150,000 clones, 76% observed once, and the top ten hold 4.2%. V is TRBV6-5 and J is TRBJ2-3; D ambiguous. This clonotype was sampled from a man between 60 and 75 years old with acute or convalescent COVID-19. Material: peripheral blood. The CDR3 region has the DNA TGTGCCAGCAGTTACGGATCTAGTATTGGCACAGATACGCAGTATTTT. Translating it yields CASSYGSSIGTDTQYF.